A single sample is the source of the 20 T cell receptor beta chains below, sequenced in a study of blood T cell repertoires in COVID-19. The method was immunoSEQ multiplex PCR; TCRdb's version includes in-frame clones alone and lacks a portion of them. The data show some 57,000 clones, around 92% seen once. The sample consisted of peripheral blood. These TCRs come from a man aged 50 to 59 with active COVID-19.

The rearrangement uses TRBV24-1 and TRBJ2-1; 11 bases are a match to TRBD1. Germline V gene sequence: CDR1 KGHDR, CDR2 SFDVKD. The CDR3 is made up of 14 amino acids. Losses at the gene ends were 9 bases for V and 4 bases for J; bases not matched to a gene: 4. The CDR3 DNA sequence: TGTGCCACCCGCGGACAGGGGGCGTACAATGAGCAGTTCTTC. This gives the protein CATRGQGAYNEQFF.

The V call is TRBV5-6, the J call TRBJ2-1; TRBD2 agrees at 8 bases. There are 15 residues in the CDR3. J gave up 5 bases and V 1 base, and 5 bases lay outside the gene matches. Germline V gene lookup returns CDR1 SGHDT and CDR2 YYEEEE. The CDR3, as DNA: TGTGCCAGCAGCTTGTTCCAGCGGGGGCACAATGAGCAGTTCTTC. Amino acid sequence: CASSLFQRGHNEQFF.

V usage is TRBV5-1 and J usage is TRBJ2-5; 14 nucleotides match TRBD2. CDR1 is SGHRS and CDR2 is YFSETQ in the germline V gene. The CDR3 runs 18 residues. Trimming cost V 0 bases and J 5 bases; bases outside gene matches: 9. CDR3 amino acids: CASSLGGTSGRLGETQYF. CDR3 sequence (DNA): TGCGCCAGCAGCTTGGGAGGGACTAGCGGGAGACTGGGTGAGACCCAGTACTTC.

The chain has TRBV7-9 and TRBJ1-3; D not resolved. Germline CDR1 and CDR2: SEHNR and FQNEAQ (reference sequence). V shed 3 bases and J shed 4 bases, with 7 bases lying between them. The CDR3 loop spans 13 amino acids. The CDR3 coding sequence is TGTGCCAGCAGCTTGCGGCGGGGAAACACCATATATTTT. It encodes CASSLRRGNTIYF.

This chain connects TRBV3-1 (or the pseudogene TRBV3-2) to TRBJ2-5, with 7 nucleotides matching TRBD1. The CDR3 spans 16 residues. Unmatched junction bases numbered 8, after V lost 4 bases and J lost 0 bases. Germline V gene sequence: CDR1 LGHDT, CDR2 YNNKEL (reference sequence). The CDR3 sequence is CASSRGQFVYQETQYF. The CDR3 DNA follows: TGTGCCAGCAGCCGGGGACAGTTCGTCTACCAAGAGACCCAGTACTTC.

The chain employs TRBV7-9 and TRBJ2-7; D not certain. The V gene's germline CDR1 is SEHNR and CDR2 FQNEAQ (reference sequence). The CDR3 sequence is 13 residues long. Trimming removed 0 bases from V and 6 bases from J, with 9 bases in between. The CDR3 is CASSLAPGTEQYF. The CDR3 DNA reads TGTGCCAGCAGCTTAGCCCCGGGTACCGAGCAGTACTTC. Drawing the rest from reference TRBV7-9 and TRBJ2-7, the complete variable domain is DTGVSQNPRHKITKRGQNVTFRCDPISEHNRLYWYRQTLGQGPEFLTYFQNEAQLEKSRLLSDRFSAERPKGSFSTLEIQRTEQGDSAMYLCASSLAPGTEQYFGPGTRLTVT.

J is TRBJ2-7 and V is TRBV6-5; the D gene is possibly TRBD2 (5 bases). The germline V and J ends were trimmed by 6 bases and 11 bases, with 20 bases remaining between them. The CDR3 is made up of 13 amino acids. The germline V gene encodes CDR1 MNHEY and CDR2 SVGAGI. CDR3 sequence (DNA): TGTGCCAGCAGCTTCCTGGGGTACTCCGGGGAGTACTTC. It yields the protein CASSFLGYSGEYF.

J is TRBJ2-3 and V is TRBV5-1; weak D call: TRBD1 (5 bases). This CDR3 region has 16 residues. In germline, CDR1 is SGHRS, CDR2 YFSETQ. The V and J ends lost 1 base and 0 bases respectively, with 12 bases between them. The CDR3 DNA follows: TGCGCCAGCAGCTTGTCGGACATTGCTAGCACAGATACGCAGTATTTT. Translated, it gives CASSLSDIASTDTQYF.

The V call is TRBV4-3, the J call TRBJ2-4; 9 positions match TRBD1. Losses at the gene ends were 3 bases for V and 0 bases for J; bases not matched to a gene: 15. This CDR3 comprises 20 residues. The germline V gene has CDR1 LGHNA and CDR2 YSLEER. The CDR3 DNA follows: TGCGCCAGCAGCCAGGATACAGGGGGCTCCTCTGATCTAGCCAAAAACATTCAGTACTTC. It encodes CASSQDTGGSSDLAKNIQYF.

The chain carries TRBV3-1 (or the pseudogene TRBV3-2) and TRBJ2-7; 15 positions match TRBD2. This CDR3 has 20 residues. V shed 1 base, J shed 3 bases, and the junction held 13 bases outside the gene matches. Germline lookup yields CDR1 LGHDT and CDR2 YNNKEL (reference sequence). CDR3 sequence reads: CASSQAPGLAGGSRLYEQYF. The DNA for the CDR3 is TGTGCCAGCAGCCAAGCCCCCGGACTAGCGGGAGGGTCCCGCCTCTACGAGCAGTACTTC.

This chain links TRBV29-1 with TRBJ2-7; TRBD1 might be the D (5 bases). This CDR3 has 13 residues. Germline V CDR1 and CDR2: SQVTM, ANQGSEA. V shed 7 bases and J shed 3 bases, with 16 bases lying between them. In DNA form, the CDR3 reads TGCAGCGCGTCACAGGAACTTGGCTACGAGCAGTACTTC. It translates to CSASQELGYEQYF.

As concerns this clone: Within the sample, other DNA sequences also encode this same CDR3. The chain links TRBV29-1 to TRBJ1-2, with TRBD1 matching over 9 bases. Per germline, CDR1 SQVTM and CDR2 ANQGSEA. There are 14 residues in the CDR3. The junction had 7 bases not matched to a gene; V was cut back by 3 bases and J by 5 bases. CDR3 DNA sequence: TGCAGCGTTGAGGATACCGGGACAGGGTATGGCTACACCTTC. Translated: CSVEDTGTGYGYTF.

The chain is built from TRBV5-1 and TRBJ2-1; weak D call: TRBD2 (7 bases). The germline CDR1 and CDR2 sequences are SGHRS and YFSETQ. V lost 4 bases, J lost 2 bases, and 16 bases lay in between. The length of the CDR3 is 16 residues. The CDR3 loop is CASSPAGASPYNEQFF. The DNA of the CDR3 is TGCGCCAGCAGCCCGGCGGGGGCTAGCCCCTACAATGAGCAGTTCTTC.

The chain combines TRBV25-1 with TRBJ1-1; 7 nucleotides match TRBD1. The CDR3 totals 15 residues. V trimming: 7 bases; J trimming: 3 bases; junction bases outside the gene matches: 11. Germline V CDR1 and CDR2: MGHDK, SYGVNS. CDR3 region: CASKGRDSRYTEAFF. CDR3 bases: TGTGCCAGCAAGGGAAGGGACAGCCGCTACACTGAAGCTTTCTTT.

The V call is TRBV6-5, the J call TRBJ2-5; D is unresolved. The V and J ends lost 2 bases and 2 bases respectively, with 6 bases between them. This CDR3 is built from 13 residues. The V gene's germline CDR1 is MNHEY and CDR2 SVGAGI. The CDR3 loop is CASSYGRQETQYF. The CDR3 DNA follows: TGTGCCAGCAGTTACGGCAGGCAAGAGACCCAGTACTTC.

The chain is built from TRBV2 and TRBJ1-2, with D possibly matching TRBD1 (6 bases). Deletions cut 2 bases from V and 7 bases from J, with 11 bases between. CDR3 length equals 13 residues. Germline lookup yields CDR1 SNHLY and CDR2 FYNNEI. The DNA of the CDR3 is TGTGCCAGCAGTGAATTGGGGGCGGGTGGCTACACCTTC. Protein sequence: CASSELGAGGYTF.

The chain combines TRBV29-1 with TRBJ1-2; 7 bases agree with TRBD1. CDR1 and CDR2 from the germline V gene are SQVTM and ANQGSEA. V shed 6 bases and J 0 bases; nucleotides not matched to a gene: 16. This CDR3 has 17 residues. The CDR3 DNA follows: TGCAGCGTGACCCTGGGACAGCTCCAAACCCCTAACTATGGCTACACCTTC. Translation: CSVTLGQLQTPNYGYTF.

This rearrangement joins TRBV11-2 to TRBJ1-3; a possible D gene is TRBD1 (6 bases). The CDR3 loop spans 17 amino acids. Germline-derived CDR1 and CDR2 are SGHAT and FQNNGV. The ends were cut back, 5 bases at V and 0 bases at J, with 17 bases in the middle. The CDR3 nucleotides are TGTGCCAGCAGCCTATCTACCACAGGGTTCTCTGGAAACACCATATATTTT. Amino acid sequence: CASSLSTTGFSGNTIYF. Using reference TRBV11-2 and TRBJ1-3 for the parts outside the CDR3, the full variable domain is EAGVAQSPRYKIIEKRQSVAFWCNPISGHATLYWYQQILGQGPKLLIQFQNNGVVDDSQLPKDRFSAERLKGVDSTLKIQPAKLEDSAVYLCASSLSTTGFSGNTIYFGEGSWLTVV.

This clone occurred once. This sequence joins TRBV6-2 or TRBV6-3 and TRBJ1-2; D is uncertain. V was pared by 0 bases and J by 3 bases, with 5 bases between. This CDR3 has 13 amino acids. Germline loops: CDR1 MNHEY, CDR2 SVGEGT. The DNA of the CDR3 is TGTGCCAGCAGTTACTCTCGAGACTATGGCTACACCTTC. Amino acids: CASSYSRDYGYTF.

The genes are TRBV15 and TRBJ2-5; D is possibly TRBD2 (6 bases). In germline, CDR1 is LNHNV, CDR2 YYDKDF (reference sequence). The ends were cut back, 1 base at V and 4 bases at J, with 13 bases in the middle. The CDR3 runs to 15 residues. The CDR3 region is CATSRGGGAGETQYF. DNA of the CDR3: TGTGCCACCAGCAGAGGAGGAGGGGCGGGAGAGACCCAGTACTTC.